This TCR beta chain was profiled in a study of blood T cell repertoires in COVID-19. Study-level information: There were acute and convalescent COVID-19 samples, and they came from the United States, Italy and Spain. T cells, B-cell-depleted T cells, or PBMCs provided the cDNA or gDNA that served as material.

How the authors handled the data: How many nucleated cells were present was estimated from reference gene primer amplification. Produced via immunoSEQ multiplex PCR; TCRdb's table is partial and in-frame only. The DNA was the basis for D and trimming; V, J and clone size are from that table. The table records roughly 190,000 clones, 80% to 85% of them present only once. The CDR3 consists of 14 residues. Germline lookup yields CDR1 MGHDK and CDR2 SYGVNS. Trimming took 2 bases from V and 7 from J; bases not matched to a gene: 6. The chain joins TRBV25-1 to TRBJ2-7; TRBD1 matches 9 bases. Sequencing was performed on peripheral blood. The source of this sequence is a human donor with acute or convalescent COVID-19. The donor label of this sample is uncertain. CDR3 DNA sequence: TGTGCCAGCAGTGAAGGGAGACAGGGGGGTGAGCAGTACTTC. This sequence encodes CASSEGRQGGEQYF.